This T cell receptor (beta chain) was observed in a study of shared clonotypes between healthy human individuals. The study ran the assay at deep level. As processed by the authors: ImmunoSEQ sequences covered only the junction and lacked quality scores; filtering therefore differed. Measured with immunoSEQ multiplex PCR; TCRdb has only the in-frame clones, and not every one. V and J calls plus clone size are reproduced from that table; the DNA served to infer D and trimming. The top ten clones hold over 1% of a sample with about 1.5 million clones, roughly 96% of them seen once. Comments on this clone: Its target is unknown. The sample contains more than one DNA sequence encoding this CDR3.

Broader study findings: What limited the represented genetic and exposure-history diversity was the small number of donors.

V was clipped by 1 base and J by 2 bases, with 3 bases between them. The CDR3 has 11 residues. The V gene's germline CDR1 is DFQATT and CDR2 SNEGSKA (reference sequence). This clonotype originated in a young man in good health. The genes are TRBV20-1 and TRBJ2-7, with D unclear. Sample: naive CD4+ T cells sorted from blood. Subset: CD45RA+ positively selected. The CDR3 nucleotides are TGCAGTGCTAGAGTCCCCTACGAGCAGTACTTC. It is translated as CSARVPYEQYF.